The 30 T cell receptor beta chains reported below all come from one sample, sequenced in a study of T cell changes during pregnancy in multiple sclerosis (dated by TCRdb to the late 2010s). Libraries were prepared through the immunoSEQ multiplex PCR assay. The clones in this table, taken by TCRdb from immuneACCESS, are in-frame only. Not every clone is retained; where verified, under half of the shortfall comes from an unresolved V gene, and the cause of the rest is unknown. For this sample there are 35,000 to 55,000 clones; around 92% appear just once. In total, the top ten clones hold approximately 2.2% of the sample. The sequencing used peripheral blood, collected in the third trimester of pregnancy. The receptors were sampled from a female donor with multiple sclerosis, enrolled in a pregnancy study.

The chain is built from TRBV5-1 and TRBJ2-3; D is undetermined. V lost 0 bases to trimming and J lost 0 bases, with 8 bases between them. Per the germline V gene, CDR1 is SGHRS and CDR2 is YFSETQ. The CDR3 has 15 residues. The CDR3 is CASSLDTSSTDTQYF. In DNA form, the CDR3 reads TGCGCCAGCAGCTTGGACACATCTAGCACAGATACGCAGTATTTT. Based on the CDR3 plus reference TRBV5-1 and TRBJ2-3, the full variable domain is KAGVTQTPRYLIKTRGQQVTLSCSPISGHRSVSWYQQTPGQGLQFLFEYFSETQRNKGNFPGRFSGRQFSNSRSEMNVSTLELGDSALYLCASSLDTSSTDTQYFGPGTRLTVL.

The rearrangement joins TRBV5-4 to TRBJ2-3, with TRBD2 identical over 8 bases. The CDR3 spans 15 residues. Germline V lookup: CDR1 SGHNT, CDR2 YYREEE (reference sequence). Unmatched junction bases numbered 6, after V lost 0 bases and J lost 6 bases. CDR3 nucleotides: TGTGCCAGCAGCTTGGGGGGGACTAGTCTTGATACGCAGTATTTT. This translates into CASSLGGTSLDTQYF. The whole variable domain, filled in from reference TRBV5-4 and TRBJ2-3, reads ETGVTQSPTHLIKTRGQQVTLRCSSQSGHNTVSWYQQALGQGPQFIFQYYREEENGRGNFPPRFSGLQFPNYSSELNVNALELDDSALYLCASSLGGTSLDTQYFGPGTRLTVL.

This rearrangement joins TRBV18 to TRBJ2-3; 7 bases are a match to TRBD2. The CDR3 length is 15 residues. Trimming removed 3 bases from V and 4 bases from J; junction bases left unmatched: 7. The V gene's germline CDR1 is KGHSH and CDR2 LQKENI. CDR3 sequence reads: CASSPGREGPDTQYF. The CDR3 nucleotides are TGTGCCAGCTCACCGGGGAGGGAAGGCCCAGATACGCAGTATTTT.

The chain carries TRBV27 and TRBJ2-7; D call uncertain. Germline V gene data show CDR1 as MNHEY and CDR2 as SMNVEV (reference sequence). V lost 6 bases and J lost 5, with 17 bases in between. The CDR3 has 14 residues. The CDR3 DNA sequence: TGTGCCAGCAGATCGGCTGAGGTGTGGCACGAGCAGTACTTC. It translates to CASRSAEVWHEQYF.

The chain employs TRBV9 and TRBJ2-3; TRBD2 is a possible D gene (5 bases). This CDR3 has 13 amino acids. Trimming shortened V by 3 bases and J by 4 bases, and 9 bases separated the two germline ends. The germline gives CDR1 SGDLS, CDR2 YYNGEE. CDR3 residues: CASSGRRSDTQYF. The DNA of the CDR3 is TGTGCCAGCAGCGGGCGGAGGTCAGATACGCAGTATTTT. Full variable domain (remainder filled in from reference TRBV9 and TRBJ2-3): DSGVTQTPKHLITATGQRVTLRCSPRSGDLSVYWYQQSLDQGLQFLIQYYNGEERAKGNILERFSAQQFPDLHSELNLSSLELGDSALYFCASSGRRSDTQYFGPGTRLTVL.

This rearrangement joins TRBV11-2 to TRBJ1-3; 8 bases agree with TRBD1. Germline V gene lookup returns CDR1 SGHAT and CDR2 FQNNGV. The CDR3 has 16 amino acids. Trimming cost V 5 bases and J 4 bases; bases outside gene matches: 10. The CDR3 is CASSPQQGATGNTIYF. The CDR3 DNA follows: TGTGCCAGCAGCCCCCAGCAGGGGGCTACAGGAAACACCATATATTTT.

The genes are TRBV19 and TRBJ2-3; no clear D. V lost 3 bases and J lost 8, with 9 bases in between. This CDR3 comprises 12 residues. The V gene's germline CDR1 is LNHDA and CDR2 SQIVND (reference sequence). The CDR3 loop is CASSIPIGTQYF. CDR3 bases: TGTGCCAGTAGTATCCCCATCGGTACGCAGTATTTT.

The chain carries TRBV6-1 and TRBJ2-7, with 7 bases identical to TRBD2. CDR1 MNHNS and CDR2 SASEGT come from the germline V gene. The CDR3 has 17 residues. V dropped 2 bases and J dropped 4; count of bases not matched to a gene: 14. The CDR3 bases are TGTGCCAGCAGTGAAAACCCGTGGCGGGAGAGGGGTTACGAGCAGTACTTC. Its translation: CASSENPWRERGYEQYF.

The chain combines TRBV7-2 with TRBJ1-5; tentatively, D is TRBD1 (6 bases). The V end was cut by 6 bases, the J end by 4 bases, with 16 bases between. The V gene's germline CDR1 is SGHTA and CDR2 FQGNSA. This CDR3 is built from 15 residues. CDR3 region: CASSLNGQRNQPQHF. The CDR3 nucleotides read TGTGCCAGCAGTTTAAACGGACAGAGGAATCAGCCCCAGCATTTT.

This chain uses TRBV29-1 with TRBJ1-5; a possible D gene is TRBD1 (5 bases). The CDR3 is 12 residues long. Germline loops: CDR1 SQVTM, CDR2 ANQGSEA. Deletions cut 0 bases from V and 9 bases from J, with 9 bases between. For the CDR3, the DNA is TGCAGCGTTGAAGATCCGGGGGGGCCCCAGCATTTT. Translation: CSVEDPGGPQHF.

V and J are TRBV25-1 and TRBJ1-1, with D possibly matching TRBD1 (6 bases). Trimming took 6 bases from V and 4 from J, leaving 12 bases between them. There are 13 residues in the CDR3. Looked up from germline, CDR1 is MGHDK and CDR2 is SYGVNS. The CDR3 DNA is TGTGCCAGCAGACAGGGAACGGGCACTGAAGCTTTCTTT. It specifies CASRQGTGTEAFF.

This chain links TRBV4-3 with TRBJ2-7, with 8 positions matching TRBD2. V lost 0 bases to trimming and J lost 3 bases; unmatched junction nucleotides: 4. CDR1 LGHNA and CDR2 YSLEER come from the germline V gene. This CDR3 spans 15 amino acids. In DNA, the CDR3 is TGCGCCAGCAGCCAAGAACTAGCGGAGCACTACGAGCAGTACTTC. It specifies CASSQELAEHYEQYF.

The genes are TRBV7-9 and TRBJ1-1; no definite D call. The CDR3 loop spans 14 amino acids. V dropped 0 bases and J dropped 4 bases, with 9 bases sitting between them. The germline V gene encodes CDR1 SEHNR and CDR2 FQNEAQ (reference sequence). Here the CDR3 reads CASSLARTVTEAFF. In DNA, the CDR3 is TGTGCCAGCAGCTTAGCGCGCACAGTCACTGAAGCTTTCTTT.

The chain joins TRBV5-6 to TRBJ2-5, with 14 bases lining up with TRBD2. Germline CDR1 is SGHDT and CDR2 is YYEEEE. Losses at the gene ends were 0 bases for V and 3 bases for J; bases not matched to a gene: 4. The length of the CDR3 is 17 residues. The CDR3 bases are TGTGCCAGCAGCTTGGCCGGGGGACTAGCGGGAGAAGAGACCCAGTACTTC. Its protein product is CASSLAGGLAGEETQYF. Using reference TRBV5-6 and TRBJ2-5 for the parts outside the CDR3, the full variable domain is DAGVTQSPTHLIKTRGQQVTLRCSPKSGHDTVSWYQQALGQGPQFIFQYYEEEERQRGNFPDRFSGHQFPNYSSELNVNALLLGDSALYLCASSLAGGLAGEETQYFGPGTRLLVL.

The rearrangement links TRBV7-3 to TRBJ1-1; D may be TRBD1 (5 bases). The CDR3 loop spans 14 amino acids. V lost 0 bases and J 3 bases, leaving 8 bases between the germline ends. CDR1 is SGHTA and CDR2 is FQGTGA in the germline V gene. As DNA, the CDR3 is TGTGCCAGCAGCTTAACCGGGGGTGACACTGAAGCTTTCTTT. It is translated as CASSLTGGDTEAFF.

This chain joins TRBV7-2 and TRBJ2-7; possible D gene TRBD2, 6 bases. Germline values: CDR1 SGHTA, CDR2 FQGNSA. Deletions cut 8 bases from V and 9 bases from J, with 32 bases between. CDR3 length: 17 amino acids. CDR3 DNA sequence: TGTGCCAGCTCTCCCGGGGCAGCGGGCAGGAAAGAGTTCGGGCAGTACTTC. It encodes CASSPGAAGRKEFGQYF.

The J gene is TRBJ2-7, the V gene TRBV5-6; TRBD2 might be the D (6 bases). The CDR3 covers 15 residues. V lost 1 base and J lost 1, with 12 bases in between. Germline CDR1 SGHDT, CDR2 YYEEEE. The CDR3 coding sequence is TGTGCCAGCAGCTTGATGGGACTGAAGTCCTACGAGCAGTACTTC. This codes for CASSLMGLKSYEQYF.

The J gene is TRBJ2-3, the V gene TRBV29-1; 7 nucleotides line up with TRBD2. The CDR3 is made up of 14 amino acids. Germline V gene data show CDR1 as SQVTM and CDR2 as ANQGSEA. The trim removed 6 bases at V and 3 bases at J, leaving 9 bases unmatched. The DNA of the CDR3 is TGCAGCGTGTGTCAAGCGGGAAGGACAGATACGCAGTATTTT. Amino acids: CSVCQAGRTDTQYF.

The chain employs TRBV7-9 and TRBJ1-4, with D possibly matching TRBD1 (6 bases). CDR1 is SEHNR, CDR2 FQNEAQ, per germline (reference sequence). Trimming took off 3 bases at V and 0 bases at J, with 8 bases between the two ends. The CDR3 totals 15 residues. The CDR3 region has the DNA TGTGCCAGCAGCTTCGAGGGGGCAACTAATGAAAAACTGTTTTTT. Translation: CASSFEGATNEKLFF. The complete variable domain, with remaining parts taken from reference TRBV7-9 and TRBJ1-4, reads DTGVSQNPRHKITKRGQNVTFRCDPISEHNRLYWYRQTLGQGPEFLTYFQNEAQLEKSRLLSDRFSAERPKGSFSTLEIQRTEQGDSAMYLCASSFEGATNEKLFFGSGTQLSVL.

The chain couples TRBV5-1 to TRBJ2-5; TRBD2 matches at 11 bases. The germline V gene encodes CDR1 SGHRS and CDR2 YFSETQ. Unmatched junction bases numbered 4, after V lost 4 bases and J lost 2 bases. The CDR3 extends over 15 amino acids. The CDR3 sequence is CASSPVAGGQETQYF. The CDR3, as DNA: TGCGCCAGCAGCCCAGTAGCGGGAGGGCAAGAGACCCAGTACTTC.

The chain links TRBV2 to TRBJ2-7; D uncertain. V lost 2 bases to trimming and J lost 3 bases, with 5 bases between them. The CDR3 runs 12 residues. The germline V gene encodes CDR1 SNHLY and CDR2 FYNNEI. The CDR3 is CASSESNYEQYF. CDR3 coding DNA: TGTGCCAGCAGTGAAAGCAACTACGAGCAGTACTTC.

The CDR3 DNA is TGTGCCAGCAGCGGGACCCTTCGGGGGGCCCAAGAGACCCAGTACTTC. Protein sequence: CASSGTLRGAQETQYF. The chain uses TRBV7-9 and TRBJ2-5; the D gene is possibly TRBD2 (7 bases). The CDR3 extends over 16 amino acids. Germline lookup yields CDR1 SEHNR and CDR2 FQNEAQ (reference sequence). Trimming cost V 5 bases and J 1 base, with 17 bases left between them.

The V gene is TRBV5-6, the J gene TRBJ2-3; D gene ambiguous. The CDR3 is 15 amino acids. Deletions cut 4 bases from V and 3 bases from J, with 15 bases between. CDR1 is SGHDT and CDR2 is YYEEEE in the germline V gene. The CDR3 here is CASSPFPARTDTQYF. In nucleotides, the CDR3 is TGTGCCAGCAGCCCATTTCCCGCTCGGACAGATACGCAGTATTTT.

The chain links TRBV29-1 to TRBJ2-2; 7 bases agree with TRBD2. The length of the CDR3 is 12 residues. Germline CDR1 is SQVTM and CDR2 is ANQGSEA. Trimming took 7 bases from V and 5 from J; bases not matched to a gene: 4. The chain's CDR3 is CSGYSGTGELFF. DNA of the CDR3: TGCAGCGGGTATAGCGGGACCGGGGAGCTGTTTTTT.

V gene TRBV14 combines with J gene TRBJ2-7; 8 bases line up with TRBD2. Trimming cost V 0 bases and J 3 bases; bases outside gene matches: 4. This CDR3 has 15 residues. Germline values: CDR1 SGHDN, CDR2 FVKESK. CDR3 bases: TGTGCCAGCAGCCAAGAAACGGGGGGGCGCTACGAGCAGTACTTC. The encoded protein is CASSQETGGRYEQYF.

The J gene is TRBJ1-1, the V gene TRBV5-8; 7 nucleotides match TRBD1. Germline values: CDR1 SGHTS, CDR2 YDEGEE. The CDR3 runs to 15 residues. V lost 2 bases to trimming and J lost 1 base; unmatched junction nucleotides: 5. The CDR3, as DNA: TGTGCCAGCAGCTTAGACAGGGAAACGAACACTGAAGCTTTCTTT. It specifies CASSLDRETNTEAFF.

The chain combines TRBV7-3 with TRBJ2-3; TRBD2 is a possible D gene (6 bases). The CDR3 extends over 16 amino acids. Trimming left V 4 bases short and J 4 bases short, with 18 bases between. Germline assignment: CDR1 SGHTA and CDR2 FQGTGA. The CDR3 reads CASSSPRDSEADTQYF. In DNA, the CDR3 is TGTGCCAGCAGCTCCCCCCGGGACTCAGAGGCAGATACGCAGTATTTT. Variable domain in full (rest from reference TRBV7-3 and TRBJ2-3): GAGVSQTPSNKVTEKGKYVELRCDPISGHTALYWYRQSLGQGPEFLIYFQGTGAADDSGLPNDRFFAVRPEGSVSTLKIQRTERGDSAVYLCASSSPRDSEADTQYFGPGTRLTVL.

The rearrangement uses TRBV30 and TRBJ1-2, with D unresolved. This CDR3 has 14 amino acids. Per germline, CDR1 GTSNPN and CDR2 SVGIG (reference sequence). V lost 0 bases and J 8 bases, leaving 16 bases between the germline ends. The CDR3 sequence is CAWSVHRVTGGYTF. The CDR3, as DNA: TGTGCCTGGAGTGTACATCGGGTTACGGGGGGCTACACCTTC.

This sequence joins TRBV19 and TRBJ2-7, with D perhaps TRBD2 (6 bases). CDR1 LNHDA and CDR2 SQIVND come from the germline V gene (reference sequence). Trimming removed 3 bases from V and 4 bases from J, with 10 bases in between. The CDR3 is made up of 13 amino acids. In DNA, the CDR3 is TGTGCCAGTAGTATGTCCGGGGGTTACGAGCAGTACTTC. Translated: CASSMSGGYEQYF.

The chain uses TRBV2 and TRBJ1-2; D perhaps matches TRBD1 (5 bases). Germline lookup yields CDR1 SNHLY and CDR2 FYNNEI. This CDR3 is built from 14 residues. The V gene lost 6 bases and the J gene lost 5 bases, with 16 bases spanning the gap. The DNA for the CDR3 is TGTGCCAGCAGGCCTAACGGGGGAGGGTATGGCTACACCTTC. Encoded protein: CASRPNGGGYGYTF. Full variable domain (remainder filled in from reference TRBV2 and TRBJ1-2): EPEVTQTPSHQVTQMGQEVILRCVPISNHLYFYWYRQILGQKVEFLVSFYNNEISEKSEIFDDQFSVERPDGSNFTLKIRSTKLEDSAMYFCASRPNGGGYGYTFGSGTRLTVV.